These 9 T cell receptor beta chains were sequenced from one sample in a study of T cell repertoires in cytomegalovirus infection. One entry per CDR3 protein results from TCRdb running MiXCR on the reads. The sample carries roughly 640,000 distinct CDR3 sequences, 20% to 25% recorded once. Sample: CD8+ T cells from PBMCs. These receptors were taken from a human donor in good health (CMV status not recorded). Some clones in this sample may be carry-over from other donors' samples.

In regard to this clonotype: At one end the junction does not follow the germline gene, possibly because of a read error. V is TRBV11-3 and J is TRBJ1-1, with no clear D. CDR1 is SGHNT, CDR2 YENEEA, per germline. The CDR3 spans 14 residues. CDR3 nucleotide sequence: TGTACCAGCAGCCCCACGGCCCTGAACACTGAAGCTTTCTTT. It is translated as CTSSPTALNTEAFF. The full variable domain, completed using reference TRBV11-3 and TRBJ1-1, is EAGVVQSPRYKIIEKKQPVAFWCNPISGHNTLYWYLQNLGQGPELLIRYENEEAVDDSQLPKDRFSAERLKGVDSTLKIQPAELGDSAVYLCTSSPTALNTEAFFGQGTRLTVV.

This clonotype was recorded at least ten times. The V call is TRBV7-6, the J call TRBJ2-5; D is uncertain. CDR1 SGHVS and CDR2 FNYEAQ come from the germline V gene. The germline V and J ends were trimmed by 2 bases and 1 base, with 14 bases remaining between them. The CDR3 is made up of 16 amino acids. The DNA of the CDR3 is TGTGCCAGCAGCTTATACCCAGCGCCCGTCCAAGAGACCCAGTACTTC. Its protein is CASSLYPAPVQETQYF. The entire variable domain, with the rest obtained from reference TRBV7-6 and TRBJ2-5, is as follows: GAGVSQSPRYKVTKRGQDVALRCDPISGHVSLYWYRQALGQGPEFLTYFNYEAQQDKSGLPNDRFSAERPEGSISTLTIQRTEQRDSAMYRCASSLYPAPVQETQYFGPGTRLLVL.

This clonotype has at least ten counts. The chain has TRBV7-2 and TRBJ1-1; D not resolved. The germline CDR1 and CDR2 sequences are SGHTA and FQGNSA. The V gene lost 1 base and the J gene lost 10 bases, with 19 bases spanning the gap. The CDR3 length is 15 residues. CDR3: CASSLGVAGSLGAFF. CDR3 nucleotides: TGTGCCAGCAGCTTAGGCGTCGCGGGGTCGCTAGGAGCTTTCTTT.

The chain joins TRBV7-9 to TRBJ2-3; D is tentatively TRBD1 or TRBD2 (6 bases each). V was pared by 7 bases and J by 3 bases, with 20 bases between. The germline gives CDR1 SEHNR, CDR2 FQNEAQ (reference sequence). CDR3 length equals 16 residues. CDR3 nucleotides: TGTGCCAGCACCATACCCCGGGGGCCATATACAGATACGCAGTATTTT. It codes for CASTIPRGPYTDTQYF.

The chain has TRBV4-3 and TRBJ2-2; unclear D gene. The CDR3 is 15 residues long. The V gene's germline CDR1 is LGHNA and CDR2 YSLEER. Trimming took off 4 bases at V and 0 bases at J, with 9 bases between the two ends. CDR3: CASSLEPTNTGELFF. In nucleotides, the CDR3 is TGCGCCAGCAGCCTTGAACCAACGAACACCGGGGAGCTGTTTTTT.

This clonotype was observed a few times. At one end the junction does not follow the germline gene, possibly because of a read error. V gene TRBV20-1 combines with J gene TRBJ1-1; D is perhaps TRBD1 (5 bases). CDR3 length: 11 residues. The germline CDR1 and CDR2 sequences are DFQATT and SNEGSKA (reference sequence). CDR3 amino acids: CGARTNTEAFF. The CDR3 bases are TGCGGTGCTAGGACAAACACTGAAGCTTTCTTT.

This clonotype came up many times. The V call is TRBV20-1, the J call TRBJ2-5; possibly TRBD2 for D (6 bases). In germline, CDR1 is DFQATT, CDR2 SNEGSKA (reference sequence). The ends were cut back, 0 bases at V and 5 bases at J, with 19 bases in the middle. This CDR3 spans 16 amino acids. CDR3 protein: CSARDLAGPRGETQYF. CDR3 coding DNA: TGCAGTGCTAGAGACCTGGCGGGGCCGAGAGGGGAGACCCAGTACTTC.

The table lists this clonotype with many counts. This chain joins TRBV7-2 and TRBJ2-7, with 8 nucleotides matching TRBD1. V lost 5 bases and J lost 4; bases outside the gene matches: 4. Germline CDR1 and CDR2: SGHTA and FQGNSA. The CDR3 loop spans 13 amino acids. This CDR3 reads CASSTDRGYEQYF. CDR3 DNA sequence: TGTGCCAGCAGCACCGACAGGGGTTACGAGCAGTACTTC.

There are many counts of this clonotype. This chain joins TRBV6-2 or TRBV6-3 and TRBJ2-7; D gene unclear. The CDR3 runs to 13 residues. Trimming removed 6 bases at V and 2 bases at J, with 11 bases between. Germline lookup yields CDR1 MNHEY and CDR2 SVGEGT. The DNA for the CDR3 is TGTGCCAGCAGCCCCGGCCTTACCTACGAGCAGTACTTC. This sequence encodes CASSPGLTYEQYF.